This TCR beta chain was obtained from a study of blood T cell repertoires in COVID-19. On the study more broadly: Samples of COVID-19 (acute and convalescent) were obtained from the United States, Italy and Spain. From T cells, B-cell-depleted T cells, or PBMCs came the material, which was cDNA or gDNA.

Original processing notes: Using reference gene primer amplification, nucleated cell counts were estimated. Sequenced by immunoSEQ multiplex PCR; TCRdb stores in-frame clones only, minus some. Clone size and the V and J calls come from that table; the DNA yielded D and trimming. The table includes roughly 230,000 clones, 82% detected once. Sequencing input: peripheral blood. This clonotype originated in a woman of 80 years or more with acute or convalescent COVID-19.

The CDR3: CASTGTRDRDQPQHF. The CDR3 region has the DNA TGTGCCAGTACCGGAACCCGGGACAGGGATCAGCCCCAGCATTTT. J is TRBJ1-5 and V is TRBV19; 9 nucleotides line up with TRBD1. CDR1 and CDR2 from the germline V gene are LNHDA and SQIVND (reference sequence). The J segment lost 5 bases and the V segment lost 7 bases, leaving 9 bases of the junction unmatched. The CDR3 covers 15 residues.